A single sample gave rise to the 10 T cell receptor beta chains below, sequenced in a study of blood T cell repertoires in COVID-19. Generated by immunoSEQ multiplex PCR, the TCRdb table keeps only in-frame clones and is missing some. The sample consists of some 140,000 clones, 70% to 85% of them appearing once. The sequenced sample was peripheral blood. Receptors originate from a woman aged 55-70 years with acute or convalescent COVID-19.

The V gene is TRBV7-2, the J gene TRBJ2-5; 7 bases are a match to TRBD2. J lost 5 bases, V lost 7 bases, and 13 bases had no gene match. The CDR3 is made up of 15 amino acids. CDR1 is SGHTA, CDR2 FQGNSA, per germline. The CDR3 coding sequence is TGTGCCAGCACCCTTAGGGAGGGGAATCGGGAGACCCAGTACTTC. Translating gives CASTLREGNRETQYF.

The CDR3, as DNA: TGTGCCAGCAGCAGGGGACCAGCCTACGAGCAGTACTTC. It codes for CASSRGPAYEQYF. The rearrangement joins TRBV12-3 or TRBV12-4 to TRBJ2-7, with D perhaps TRBD1 (6 bases). This CDR3 region has 13 residues. Between the trimmed V and J ends, which lost 6 bases and 2 bases, there was a span of 11 bases.

The chain employs TRBV7-9 and TRBJ2-7; weak D call: TRBD1 (6 bases). Trimming removed 1 base at V and 12 bases at J, with 13 bases between. Germline V lookup: CDR1 SEHNR, CDR2 FQNEAQ (reference sequence). This CDR3 spans 12 amino acids. CDR3 bases: TGTGCCAGCAGCTTAGGTGGGGGCTTGTTGTACTTC. Amino acids: CASSLGGGLLYF.

In its sample, this clone was seen once. The V and J genes are TRBV2 and TRBJ2-3; tentatively, D is TRBD1 (6 bases). With 10 bases removed from V and 4 bases from J, the gap between germline ends came to 12 bases. The CDR3 extends over 12 amino acids. Germline CDR1 SNHLY, CDR2 FYNNEI. The DNA of the CDR3 is TGTGCCATCCACAAGGGGGCAGATACGCAGTATTTT. Translation: CAIHKGADTQYF.

The rearrangement uses TRBV18 and TRBJ1-4; no clear D gene. The V gene lost 3 bases and the J gene lost 4 bases, with 6 bases spanning the gap. Germline values: CDR1 KGHSH, CDR2 LQKENI. The CDR3 loop spans 13 amino acids. Here the CDR3 DNA reads TGTGCCAGCTCACCGACGGGTAATGAAAAACTGTTTTTT. Protein product: CASSPTGNEKLFF.

The chain employs TRBV7-8 and TRBJ1-1; D gene unclear. The V and J ends lost 3 bases and 1 base respectively, with 6 bases between them. CDR3 length: 13 residues. CDR1 is SGHVS and CDR2 is FQNEAQ in the germline V gene. As DNA, the CDR3 is TGTGCCAGCAGCTTCACAGAGAACACTGAAGCTTTCTTT. The encoded protein is CASSFTENTEAFF.

The chain employs TRBV29-1 and TRBJ1-5, with D possibly being TRBD1 (6 bases). The CDR3 consists of 14 residues. Per the germline V gene, CDR1 is SQVTM and CDR2 is ANQGSEA. V was shortened by 4 bases and J by 4 bases, with 14 bases between the two germline ends. The CDR3 region has the DNA TGCAGCGTTGCACAGGGAGGGCTTAATCAGCCCCAGCATTTT. Its protein product is CSVAQGGLNQPQHF.

The chain joins TRBV4-1 to TRBJ2-3, with 10 positions matching TRBD2. Germline CDR1 reads MGHRA; CDR2 reads YSYEKL. The CDR3 runs 17 residues. With V trimmed by 4 bases and J by 2 bases, 9 bases remained unmatched. The CDR3 DNA reads as TGCGCCAGCAGCCCCCCCGGGACTAGCGTTGACACAGATACGCAGTATTTT. Its protein is CASSPPGTSVDTDTQYF.

The CDR3 sequence is CASSLGSGFGAEAFF. CDR3 sequence (DNA): TGCGCCAGCAGCTTGGGTTCGGGGTTCGGCGCTGAAGCTTTCTTT. The chain carries TRBV5-1 and TRBJ1-1; no definite D call. V was pared by 0 bases and J by 6 bases, with 15 bases between. This CDR3 is 15 amino acids long. Germline lookup yields CDR1 SGHRS and CDR2 YFSETQ.

This chain uses TRBV7-6 with TRBJ2-7; TRBD2 aligns across 11 bases. Trimming took 2 bases from V and 6 from J; bases not matched to a gene: 6. Germline-derived CDR1 and CDR2 are SGHVS and FNYEAQ. CDR3 length: 15 residues. The CDR3 nucleotides read TGTGCCAGCAGCTTAAGTAGCGGGGGGGCGGCCGAGCAGTACGTC. It codes for CASSLSSGGAAEQYV.